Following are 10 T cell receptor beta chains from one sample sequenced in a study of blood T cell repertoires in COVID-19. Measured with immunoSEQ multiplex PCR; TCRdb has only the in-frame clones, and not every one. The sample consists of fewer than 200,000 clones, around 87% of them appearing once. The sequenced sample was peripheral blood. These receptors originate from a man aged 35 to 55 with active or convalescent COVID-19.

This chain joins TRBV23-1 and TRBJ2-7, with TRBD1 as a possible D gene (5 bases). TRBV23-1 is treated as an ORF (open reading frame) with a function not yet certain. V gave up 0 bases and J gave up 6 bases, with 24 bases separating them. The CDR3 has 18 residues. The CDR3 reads CASSQSPQGPLPSAEQYF. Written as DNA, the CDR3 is TGCGCCAGCAGTCAATCGCCGCAGGGCCCCCTCCCATCGGCCGAGCAGTACTTC.

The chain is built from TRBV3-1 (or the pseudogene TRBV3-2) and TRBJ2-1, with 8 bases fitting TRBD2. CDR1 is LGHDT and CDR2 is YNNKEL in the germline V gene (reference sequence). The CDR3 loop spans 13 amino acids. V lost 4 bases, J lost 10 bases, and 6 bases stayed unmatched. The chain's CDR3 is CASSPGLASEQFF. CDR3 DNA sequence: TGTGCCAGCAGCCCCGGACTAGCATCCGAGCAGTTCTTC.

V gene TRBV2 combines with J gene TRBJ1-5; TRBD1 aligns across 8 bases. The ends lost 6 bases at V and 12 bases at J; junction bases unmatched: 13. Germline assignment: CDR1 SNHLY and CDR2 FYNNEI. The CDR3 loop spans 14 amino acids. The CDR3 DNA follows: TGTGCCAGCAGCGAATCCCGGGACAGGTTGAGCCAGCATTTT. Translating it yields CASSESRDRLSQHF.

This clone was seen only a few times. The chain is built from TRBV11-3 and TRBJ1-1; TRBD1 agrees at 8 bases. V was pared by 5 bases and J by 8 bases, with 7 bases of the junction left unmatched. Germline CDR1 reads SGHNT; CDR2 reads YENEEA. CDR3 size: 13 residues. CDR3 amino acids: CASSQQGGREAFF. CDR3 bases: TGTGCCAGCAGCCAACAGGGGGGGAGAGAAGCTTTCTTT.

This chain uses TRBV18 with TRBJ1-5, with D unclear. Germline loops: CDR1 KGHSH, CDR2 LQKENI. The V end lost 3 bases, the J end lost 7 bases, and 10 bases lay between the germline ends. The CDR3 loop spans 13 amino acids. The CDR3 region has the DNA TGTGCCAGCTCACCGAGGGAACTCCAGCCCCAGCATTTT. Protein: CASSPRELQPQHF. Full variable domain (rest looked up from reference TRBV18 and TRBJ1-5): NAGVMQNPRHLVRRRGQEARLRCSPMKGHSHVYWYRQLPEEGLKFMVYLQKENIIDESGMPKERFSAEFPKEGPSILRIQQVVRGDSAAYFCASSPRELQPQHFGDGTRLSIL.

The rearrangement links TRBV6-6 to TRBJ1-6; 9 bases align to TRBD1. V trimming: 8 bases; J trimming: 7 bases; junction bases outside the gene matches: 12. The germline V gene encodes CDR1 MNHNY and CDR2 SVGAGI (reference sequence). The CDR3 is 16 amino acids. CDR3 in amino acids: CASQAPGTGWNSPLHF. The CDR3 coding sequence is TGTGCCAGCCAAGCCCCCGGGACAGGGTGGAATTCACCCCTCCACTTT.

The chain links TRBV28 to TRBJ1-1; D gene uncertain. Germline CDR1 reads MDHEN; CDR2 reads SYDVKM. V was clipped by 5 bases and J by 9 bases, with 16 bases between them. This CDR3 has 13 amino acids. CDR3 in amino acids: CASSQWVGTKAFF. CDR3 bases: TGTGCCAGCAGTCAATGGGTCGGAACTAAAGCTTTCTTT. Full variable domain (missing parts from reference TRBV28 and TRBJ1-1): DVKVTQSSRYLVKRTGEKVFLECVQDMDHENMFWYRQDPGLGLRLIYFSYDVKMKEKGDIPEGYSVSREKKERFSLILESASTNQTSMYLCASSQWVGTKAFFGQGTRLTVV.

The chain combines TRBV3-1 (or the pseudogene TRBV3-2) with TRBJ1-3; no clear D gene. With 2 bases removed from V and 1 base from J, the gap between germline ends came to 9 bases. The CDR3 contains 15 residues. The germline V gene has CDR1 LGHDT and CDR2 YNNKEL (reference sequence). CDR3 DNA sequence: TGTGCCAGCAGCCAAAGAAAGCGATCTGGAAACACCATATATTTT. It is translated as CASSQRKRSGNTIYF.

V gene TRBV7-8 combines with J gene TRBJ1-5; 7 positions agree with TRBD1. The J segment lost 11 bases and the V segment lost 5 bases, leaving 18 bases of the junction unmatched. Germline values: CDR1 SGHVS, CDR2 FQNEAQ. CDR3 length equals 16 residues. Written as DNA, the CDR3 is TGTGCCAGCAGCCGACTTTCGGGACAGATATCAGCGTCCCAGCATTTT. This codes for CASSRLSGQISASQHF.

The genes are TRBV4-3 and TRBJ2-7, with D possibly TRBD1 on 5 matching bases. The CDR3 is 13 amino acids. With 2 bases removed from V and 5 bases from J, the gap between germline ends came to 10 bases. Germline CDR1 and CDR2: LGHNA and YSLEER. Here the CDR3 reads CASSQQTGDEQYF. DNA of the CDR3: TGCGCCAGCAGCCAACAAACAGGTGACGAGCAGTACTTC.